Shown below are 32 T cell receptor beta chains from a single sample sequenced in a study of T cell repertoires in cytomegalovirus infection (dated by TCRdb to between 2019 and 2020). Sequenced on an Illumina HiSeq 1500. Clones were called with MiXCR by TCRdb after fastp trimmed the public reads at Q25, and only in-frame beta chains were retained. Each CDR3 protein appears once, grouped with its most common genes and DNA. Present in this sample are 570,000 or so distinct CDR3 sequences, 35% to 50% of which were seen just once. In total, the top ten clones hold roughly 50% of the sample. Their specific antigens are unknown. This specimen's treatment or condition label, interpreted: in vitro stimulation with specific CMV peptide epitopes to enrich CMV-specific T cells. This specimen was cultured PBMCs, taken from culture after CMV antigen stimulation. The receptors here all came from a human donor in good health (CMV status not recorded). Some clones in this sample may be carry-over from other donors' samples.

CDR3 DNA sequence: TGTGCCAGCAGTCGAGCGGGAAATCCTAACTACGAGCAGTACTTC. This codes for CASSRAGNPNYEQYF. The V and J genes are TRBV27 and TRBJ2-7; 7 positions agree with TRBD2. This CDR3 comprises 15 residues. V shed 5 bases and J 3 bases; nucleotides not matched to a gene: 10. Germline V gene data show CDR1 as MNHEY and CDR2 as SMNVEV (reference sequence).

The CDR3 is CASGPSLAELYNEQFF. Here the CDR3 DNA reads TGTGCTAGTGGCCCCTCCCTAGCGGAACTGTACAATGAGCAGTTCTTC. This chain connects TRBV12-5 to TRBJ2-1; 7 bases agree with TRBD2. Trimming cost V 6 bases and J 4 bases; bases outside gene matches: 12. This CDR3 is built from 16 residues. Germline lookup yields CDR1 LGHNT and CDR2 FRNRAP.

The chain employs TRBV15 and TRBJ1-5; tentatively, D is TRBD1 (5 bases). Trimming took off 7 bases at V and 2 bases at J, with 9 bases between the two ends. The CDR3 sequence is 13 residues long. Per the germline V gene, CDR1 is LNHNV and CDR2 is YYDKDF (reference sequence). The CDR3 reads CATMRDGNQPQHF. The CDR3 nucleotides read TGTGCCACCATGCGGGACGGCAATCAGCCCCAGCATTTT.

The CDR3 DNA is TGCGCCAGCAGCCAAAGTTTGGGACGCAATTCTGGAAACACCATATATTTT. Protein sequence: CASSQSLGRNSGNTIYF. The chain joins TRBV4-3 to TRBJ1-3, with TRBD1 as a possible D gene (5 bases). V was pared by 2 bases and J by 1 base, with 15 bases between. The CDR3 is 17 residues long. The germline V gene has CDR1 LGHNA and CDR2 YSLEER.

The V gene is TRBV20-1, the J gene TRBJ1-2; 12 bases are shared with TRBD1. The CDR3 consists of 17 residues. Germline assignment: CDR1 DFQATT and CDR2 SNEGSKA (reference sequence). With 0 bases clipped from V and 3 bases from J, the junction kept 8 bases outside the gene matches. The CDR3 DNA is TGCAGTGCTAGAGACTTTACCGGGACAGGGGGCGACTATGGCTACACCTTC. This gives the protein CSARDFTGTGGDYGYTF.

Turning to this clonotype: One junction end disagrees with the germline gene, perhaps due to a read error. This chain links TRBV5-1 with TRBJ2-1; TRBD2 matches 13 bases. This CDR3 has 19 residues. In germline, CDR1 is SGHRS, CDR2 YFSETQ. In nucleotides, the CDR3 is TGCGCCTGCAGCTCAATCGGACTAGCGGGAGCCGACTCCTACAATGAGCAGTTCTTC. This sequence encodes CACSSIGLAGADSYNEQFF.

A few counts support this clonotype. The V call is TRBV5-1, the J call TRBJ2-2; the match to TRBD1 covers 7 bases. Germline V lookup: CDR1 SGHRS, CDR2 YFSETQ. This CDR3 has 16 residues. J was trimmed by 4 bases and V by 5 bases; bases with no gene match: 11. In nucleotides, the CDR3 is TGCGCCAGCAGGCGATCCGGGACAGTATCCACCGGGGAGCTGTTTTTT. It is translated as CASRRSGTVSTGELFF.

The chain has TRBV6-2 or TRBV6-3 and TRBJ2-1; 9 bases align to TRBD2. Germline CDR1 MNHEY, CDR2 SVGEGT. V was clipped by 2 bases and J by 3 bases; unmatched bases: 20. The length of the CDR3 is 21 residues. CDR3 in amino acids: CASSYPQFRTLAGLLYNEQFF. In DNA, the CDR3 is TGTGCCAGCAGTTACCCCCAATTCCGGACGCTAGCGGGACTACTCTACAATGAGCAGTTCTTC.

This clonotype was seen a handful of times. The V and J genes are TRBV4-2 and TRBJ2-5, with D perhaps matching TRBD2 (7 bases). This CDR3 has 15 amino acids. Germline CDR1 LGHNA, CDR2 YNFKEQ. Trimming stripped 4 bases from V and 5 bases from J, with 17 bases between. Here the CDR3 reads CASSPFGGGWETQYF. CDR3 DNA sequence: TGTGCCAGCAGCCCTTTTGGCGGGGGCTGGGAGACCCAGTACTTC.

The chain joins TRBV6-2 or TRBV6-3 to TRBJ2-1, with D unclear. Germline values: CDR1 MNHEY, CDR2 SVGEGT. The V end lost 2 bases, the J end lost 9 bases, and 11 bases lay between the germline ends. The CDR3 is 13 amino acids. CDR3 coding DNA: TGTGCCAGCAGTTACCTCACATTCGGTGAGCAGTTCTTC. It specifies CASSYLTFGEQFF.

V gene TRBV6-2 or TRBV6-3 combines with J gene TRBJ2-3, with D perhaps TRBD2 (6 bases). Germline lookup yields CDR1 MNHEY and CDR2 SVGEGT. The CDR3 covers 16 residues. V lost 6 bases and J 0 bases, leaving 16 bases between the germline ends. Here the CDR3 reads CASRAGGLPSTDTQYF. CDR3 in DNA: TGTGCCAGCAGGGCCGGGGGACTGCCTAGCACAGATACGCAGTATTTT.

In this sample, this clonotype turned up a few times. The chain recombines TRBV12-3 or TRBV12-4 with TRBJ1-1; a possible D gene is TRBD1 (5 bases). V lost 3 bases to trimming and J lost 4 bases, with 12 bases between them. CDR3 length: 14 amino acids. CDR3 in amino acids: CASSFWGLGTEAFF. Here the CDR3 DNA reads TGTGCCAGCAGTTTCTGGGGCCTGGGCACTGAAGCTTTCTTT.

The chain recombines TRBV12-3 or TRBV12-4 with TRBJ2-6; a weak D match, TRBD1 (5 bases). There are 16 residues in the CDR3. V was pared by 6 bases and J by 2 bases, with 14 bases between. CDR3 sequence: CASSPSFRAGANVLTF. In DNA, the CDR3 is TGTGCCAGCAGCCCCTCTTTCAGGGCTGGGGCCAACGTCCTGACTTTC.

This sequence joins TRBV5-4 and TRBJ2-3, with 8 bases aligning to TRBD2. CDR1 is SGHNT and CDR2 is YYREEE in the germline V gene (reference sequence). This CDR3 is built from 17 residues. J lost 2 bases, V lost 0 bases, and 8 bases had no gene match. CDR3 residues: CASSLAKAGGVTDTQYF. For the CDR3, the DNA is TGTGCCAGCAGCTTGGCCAAGGCGGGGGGTGTCACAGATACGCAGTATTTT.

The chain uses TRBV20-1 and TRBJ1-5, with 9 bases fitting TRBD1. Germline assignment: CDR1 DFQATT and CDR2 SNEGSKA (reference sequence). This CDR3 region has 13 residues. The J segment lost 10 bases and the V segment lost 6 bases, leaving 10 bases of the junction unmatched. DNA of the CDR3: TGCAGTGCCTCCGCCGGGACAGGGCGACCCCAGCATTTT. Translated: CSASAGTGRPQHF.

Ten or more counts support this clonotype. This rearrangement joins TRBV7-2 to TRBJ1-1; D is uncertain. V gave up 2 bases and J gave up 5 bases, with 9 bases separating them. The CDR3 is 13 amino acids. Germline-derived CDR1 and CDR2 are SGHTA and FQGNSA. DNA of the CDR3: TGTGCCAGCAGCTTAATGGGTGGAACTGAAGCTTTCTTT. Protein: CASSLMGGTEAFF.

V and J are TRBV5-1 and TRBJ2-5, with 11 bases identical to TRBD2. J gave up 7 bases and V 6 bases, and 11 bases lay outside the gene matches. Germline V gene data show CDR1 as SGHRS and CDR2 as YFSETQ. The CDR3 is made up of 15 amino acids. CDR3 loop: CASKELAGDELTQYF. The DNA of the CDR3 is TGCGCCAGCAAAGAACTAGCGGGGGACGAGTTGACCCAGTACTTC.

This clonotype appeared a few times. The J gene is TRBJ1-6, the V gene TRBV4-1, with a possible D match to TRBD1 (5 bases). V was shortened by 0 bases and J by 9 bases, with 18 bases between the two germline ends. The CDR3 runs 17 residues. The V gene's germline CDR1 is MGHRA and CDR2 YSYEKL. In nucleotides, the CDR3 is TGCGCCAGCAGCCAAGAGCCGTCGGGGCAGGCGGGTTCACCCCTCCACTTT. Translation gives CASSQEPSGQAGSPLHF.

The J gene is TRBJ2-1, the V gene TRBV7-9; 11 nucleotides match TRBD2. The CDR3 has 15 amino acids. The V segment lost 1 base and the J segment 9 bases; nucleotides outside the gene matches: 5. Germline assignment: CDR1 SEHNR and CDR2 FQNEAQ (reference sequence). The CDR3 DNA is TGTGCCAGCAGCTTAGGTAGCGGGAGGGCCGTTGAGCAGTTCTTC. This gives the protein CASSLGSGRAVEQFF.

This clonotype was detected only a few times. The rearrangement links TRBV6-1 to TRBJ1-5; D uncertain. The germline V gene encodes CDR1 MNHNS and CDR2 SASEGT. This CDR3 is 14 amino acids long. V lost 4 bases and J 3 bases, leaving 10 bases between the germline ends. The CDR3 DNA sequence: TGTGCCAGCAGTGGTCAGGTCCTCAATCAGCCCCAGCATTTT. Its translation: CASSGQVLNQPQHF.

There are a few counts of this clonotype. V gene TRBV11-2 combines with J gene TRBJ2-7; D is possibly TRBD1 or TRBD2 (5 bases each). V lost 1 base to trimming and J lost 0 bases, with 10 bases between them. CDR1 and CDR2 from the germline V gene are SGHAT and FQNNGV. The CDR3 length is 15 residues. CDR3 sequence (DNA): TGTGCCAGCAGCTTAGTGAGGGGAGCCTCCTACGAGCAGTACTTC. Its translation: CASSLVRGASYEQYF.

The rearrangement joins TRBV7-8 to TRBJ2-3, with 8 bases matching TRBD2. CDR3 length equals 14 residues. Germline lookup yields CDR1 SGHVS and CDR2 FQNEAQ. The junction had 1 base not matched to a gene; V was cut back by 2 bases and J by 3 bases. The CDR3 sequence is CASSLQRETDTQYF. The CDR3 coding sequence is TGTGCCAGCAGCTTACAGCGGGAGACAGATACGCAGTATTTT.

The V and J genes are TRBV20-1 and TRBJ2-3; TRBD2 agrees at 12 bases. CDR1 DFQATT and CDR2 SNEGSKA come from the germline V gene (reference sequence). The V and J ends lost 0 bases and 0 bases, in that order; junction bases with no gene match: 7. The CDR3 is made up of 18 amino acids. CDR3: CSARDRGLAGGSTDTQYF. The CDR3 DNA reads TGCAGTGCTAGAGATCGTGGGCTAGCGGGGGGGAGCACAGATACGCAGTATTTT.

There are many counts of this clonotype. V is TRBV7-9 and J is TRBJ2-1; no firm D call. V was pared by 3 bases and J by 0 bases, with 0 bases between. Germline assignment: CDR1 SEHNR and CDR2 FQNEAQ (reference sequence). The CDR3 spans 12 residues. In DNA form, the CDR3 reads TGTGCCAGCAGCTTCTCCTACAATGAGCAGTTCTTC. Encoded protein: CASSFSYNEQFF.

The chain is built from TRBV20-1 and TRBJ1-5, with a tentative D call TRBD1 (5 bases). CDR1 is DFQATT, CDR2 SNEGSKA, per germline (reference sequence). The CDR3 has 15 residues. The V and J ends lost 0 bases and 5 bases respectively, with 14 bases between them. CDR3 in amino acids: CSARDSGHGHQPQHF. The CDR3 DNA sequence: TGCAGTGCTAGAGATTCAGGACACGGCCATCAGCCCCAGCATTTT.

This clonotype appeared a few times. The chain employs TRBV6-5 and TRBJ1-6, with a weak D call TRBD1 (5 bases). Germline V CDR1 and CDR2: MNHEY, SVGAGI. CDR3 length: 15 amino acids. Trimming left V 6 bases short and J 8 bases short, with 17 bases between. CDR3 sequence reads: CASRAGRIGDSPLHF. In nucleotides, the CDR3 is TGTGCCAGCAGGGCGGGACGAATTGGGGATTCACCCCTCCACTTT.

J is TRBJ2-2 and V is TRBV7-9; no firm D call. V was shortened by 1 base and J by 2 bases, with 5 bases between the two germline ends. The CDR3 has 14 residues. Germline V lookup: CDR1 SEHNR, CDR2 FQNEAQ (reference sequence). CDR3 nucleotide sequence: TGTGCCAGCAGCTTAGTGGAAAACACCGGGGAGCTGTTTTTT. Translating gives CASSLVENTGELFF.

This chain connects TRBV18 to TRBJ2-7, with 8 bases lining up with TRBD1. The CDR3 length is 15 residues. Germline loops: CDR1 KGHSH, CDR2 LQKENI. Trimming removed 3 bases from V and 0 bases from J; junction bases left unmatched: 4. The CDR3 DNA reads TGTGCCAGCTCACCGGGGACAGGTCTCTCCTACGAGCAGTACTTC. Its protein product is CASSPGTGLSYEQYF.

A word on this clonotype: One base away lies a much larger clone, so this may be a sequencing read error. The V call is TRBV7-8, the J call TRBJ2-5, with D unresolved. V lost 2 bases and J lost 4, with 11 bases in between. The germline gives CDR1 SGHVS, CDR2 FQNEAQ. The CDR3 consists of 14 residues. The CDR3 sequence: CASSLHWVGETQYF. The CDR3 region has the DNA TGTGCCAGCAGCTTACATTGGGTGGGAGAGACCCAGTACTTC.

This clonotype was observed a handful of times. This sequence joins TRBV12-3 or TRBV12-4 and TRBJ2-3; possible D gene TRBD2, 6 bases. Trimming took off 6 bases at V and 3 bases at J, with 13 bases between the two ends. The CDR3 spans 14 residues. DNA of the CDR3: TGTGCCAGCAGGCGACTAGAAGTAACAGATACGCAGTATTTT. Its translation is CASRRLEVTDTQYF.

The rearrangement links TRBV2 to TRBJ2-5; the D call may be TRBD1 or TRBD2 (5 bases each). The CDR3 sequence is 13 residues long. Germline CDR1 is SNHLY and CDR2 is FYNNEI. V was cut by 10 bases and J by 7 bases, with 19 bases left in between. In DNA, the CDR3 is TGTGCCAACACCGGGACGTTTGGGGGGACCCAGTACTTC. This sequence encodes CANTGTFGGTQYF.

The V and J genes are TRBV7-2 and TRBJ2-2; D gene ambiguous. Germline CDR1 SGHTA, CDR2 FQGNSA. V dropped 5 bases and J dropped 0 bases, with 7 bases sitting between them. This CDR3 is built from 14 residues. The CDR3 sequence is CASSIQTNTGELFF. CDR3 coding DNA: TGTGCCAGCAGCATACAGACGAACACCGGGGAGCTGTTTTTT.